This T cell receptor beta chain was identified in a study of blood T cell repertoires in COVID-19. Study at large: The cDNA or gDNA used as material had been derived from T cells, B-cell-depleted T cells, or PBMCs.

The protocol was immunoSEQ multiplex PCR, while the TCRdb copy is restricted to in-frame clones and leaves out a portion. The profile shows roughly 300,000 clones, roughly nine tenths of them singletons. The study drew participants aged about 18 to 89 years from 20 to 30 US areas. Two negative PCRs, clearance, or symptom resolution characterized the recovered Cohort 3 donors. Germline V gives CDR1 MNHEY, CDR2 SVGAGI. This CDR3 contains 13 residues. V lost 5 bases, J lost 4 bases, and 9 bases lay in between. The chain employs TRBV6-5 and TRBJ2-1, with D possibly matching TRBD1 (6 bases). This receptor was obtained from a woman aged 25 to 45 who had recovered from COVID-19. Sequencing used PBMCs or T cells enriched from blood (not recorded which). Written as DNA, the CDR3 is TGTGCCAGCAGTCCTCAGGGGTACAATGAGCAGTTCTTC. Translated, it gives CASSPQGYNEQFF.